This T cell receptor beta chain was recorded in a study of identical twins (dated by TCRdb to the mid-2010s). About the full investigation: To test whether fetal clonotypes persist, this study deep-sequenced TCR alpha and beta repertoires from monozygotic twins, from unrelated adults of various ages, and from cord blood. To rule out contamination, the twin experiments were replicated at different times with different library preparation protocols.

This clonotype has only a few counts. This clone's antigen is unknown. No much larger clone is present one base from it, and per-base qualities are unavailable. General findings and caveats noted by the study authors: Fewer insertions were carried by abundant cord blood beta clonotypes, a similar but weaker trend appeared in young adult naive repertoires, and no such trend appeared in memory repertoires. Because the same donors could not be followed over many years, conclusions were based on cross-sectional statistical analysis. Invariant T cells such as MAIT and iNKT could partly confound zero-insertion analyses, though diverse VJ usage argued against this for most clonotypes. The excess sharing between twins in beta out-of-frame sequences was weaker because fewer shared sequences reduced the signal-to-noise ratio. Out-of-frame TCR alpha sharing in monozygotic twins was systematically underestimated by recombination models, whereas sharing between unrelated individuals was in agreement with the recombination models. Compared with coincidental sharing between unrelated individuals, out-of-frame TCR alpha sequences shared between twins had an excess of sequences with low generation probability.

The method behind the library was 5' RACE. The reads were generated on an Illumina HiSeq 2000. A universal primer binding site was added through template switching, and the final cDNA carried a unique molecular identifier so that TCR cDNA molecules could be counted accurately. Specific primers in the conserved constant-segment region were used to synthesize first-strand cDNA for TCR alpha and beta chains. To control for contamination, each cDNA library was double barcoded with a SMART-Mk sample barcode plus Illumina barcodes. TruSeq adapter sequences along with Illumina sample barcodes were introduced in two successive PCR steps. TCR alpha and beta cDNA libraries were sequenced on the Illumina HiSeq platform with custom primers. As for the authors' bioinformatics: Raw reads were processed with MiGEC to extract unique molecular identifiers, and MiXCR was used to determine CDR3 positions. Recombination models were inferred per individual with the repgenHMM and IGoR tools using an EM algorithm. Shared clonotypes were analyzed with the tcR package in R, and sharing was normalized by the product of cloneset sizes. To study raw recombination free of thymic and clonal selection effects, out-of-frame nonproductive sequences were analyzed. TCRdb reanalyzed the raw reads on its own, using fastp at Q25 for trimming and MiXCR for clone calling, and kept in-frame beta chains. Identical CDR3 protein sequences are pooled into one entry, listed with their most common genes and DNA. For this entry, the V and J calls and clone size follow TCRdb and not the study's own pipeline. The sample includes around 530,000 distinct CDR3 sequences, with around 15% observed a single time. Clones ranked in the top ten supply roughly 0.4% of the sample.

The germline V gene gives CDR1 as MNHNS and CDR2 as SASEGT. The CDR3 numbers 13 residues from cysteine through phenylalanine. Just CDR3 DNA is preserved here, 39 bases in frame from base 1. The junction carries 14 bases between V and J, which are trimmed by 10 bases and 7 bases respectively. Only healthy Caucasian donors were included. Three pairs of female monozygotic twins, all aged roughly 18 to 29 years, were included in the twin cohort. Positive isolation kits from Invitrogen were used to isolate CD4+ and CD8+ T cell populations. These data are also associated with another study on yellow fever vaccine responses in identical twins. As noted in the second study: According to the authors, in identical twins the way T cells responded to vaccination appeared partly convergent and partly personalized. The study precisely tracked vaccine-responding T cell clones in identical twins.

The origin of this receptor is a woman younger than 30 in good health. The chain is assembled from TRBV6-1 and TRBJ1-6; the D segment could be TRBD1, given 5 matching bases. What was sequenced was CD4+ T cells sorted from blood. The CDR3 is CAIQRGSNSPLHF. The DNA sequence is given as TGTGCCATCCAACGGGGGTCGAATTCACCCCTCCACTTT.